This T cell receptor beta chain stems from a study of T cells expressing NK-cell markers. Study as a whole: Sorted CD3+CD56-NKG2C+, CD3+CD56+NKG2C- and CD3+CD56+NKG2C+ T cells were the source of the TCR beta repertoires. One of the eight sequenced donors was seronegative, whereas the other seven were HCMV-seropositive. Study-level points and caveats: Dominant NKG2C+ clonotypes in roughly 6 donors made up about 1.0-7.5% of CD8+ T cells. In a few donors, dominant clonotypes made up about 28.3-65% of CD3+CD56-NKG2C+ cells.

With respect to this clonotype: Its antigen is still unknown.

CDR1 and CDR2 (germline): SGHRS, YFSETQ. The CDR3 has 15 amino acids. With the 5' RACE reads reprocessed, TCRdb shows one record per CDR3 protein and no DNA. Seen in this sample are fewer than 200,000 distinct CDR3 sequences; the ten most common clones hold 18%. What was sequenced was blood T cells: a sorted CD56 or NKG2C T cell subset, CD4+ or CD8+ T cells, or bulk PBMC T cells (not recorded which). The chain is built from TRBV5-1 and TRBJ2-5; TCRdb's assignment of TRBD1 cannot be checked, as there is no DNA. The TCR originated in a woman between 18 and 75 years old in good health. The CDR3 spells CASSLVGGTEETQYF.